The clone carrying this T cell receptor beta chain came up many times. Its antigen remains unidentified. Germline V lookup: CDR1 MDHEN, CDR2 SYDVKM. V lost 5 bases to trimming and J lost 2 bases, with 11 bases between them. This CDR3 has 14 residues. TCRdb redid the calling of the reads with MiXCR, one entry per CDR3 protein. The table has 100,000 to 150,000 distinct CDR3 sequences, more than 25% seen once; the top ten hold under 70%. This sample stems from a study of T cell repertoires in cytomegalovirus infection. Study-wide background: Public TCR beta signature analysis indicated the presence of both CMV infection and matching HLA type.

J is TRBJ2-3 and V is TRBV28; D is possibly TRBD1 (6 bases). The source of this sequence is a human donor in good health (CMV status not recorded). Some clones in this sample may be carry-over from other donors' samples. The material was CD8+ T cells from cultured PBMCs, obtained from culture after CMV antigen stimulation. The CDR3 sequence is CASSPDRFTDTQYF. In DNA form, the CDR3 reads TGTGCCAGCAGTCCAGACAGGTTCACAGATACGCAGTATTTT.